Listed here are 30 T cell receptor beta chains from one sample, sequenced in a study of blood T cell repertoires in COVID-19. The assay was immunoSEQ multiplex PCR, and TCRdb's table has in-frame clones only and misses some. The sample shows 89,000 or so clones, about 82% of them seen only once. Material for sequencing was peripheral blood. The receptors originated from a man between 50 and 59 years old with active COVID-19.

The chain combines TRBV2 with TRBJ2-3, with a possible D match to TRBD2 (6 bases). There are 16 residues in the CDR3. Trimming took 3 bases from V and 4 from J, leaving 17 bases between them. Germline V lookup: CDR1 SNHLY, CDR2 FYNNEI. Written as DNA, the CDR3 is TGTGCCAGCAGTGACTATGCGGGAACGGGTGCAGATACGCAGTATTTT. Translating it yields CASSDYAGTGADTQYF.

V gene TRBV6-2 or TRBV6-3 combines with J gene TRBJ1-6; possibly TRBD1 for D (5 bases). This CDR3 comprises 16 residues. V lost 0 bases, J lost 3 bases, and 9 bases lay in between. The V gene's germline CDR1 is MNHEY and CDR2 SVGEGT. Here the CDR3 DNA reads TGTGCCAGCAGTTACTCGGACATGATCTATAATTCACCCCTCCACTTT. The encoded protein is CASSYSDMIYNSPLHF.

This clone was seen only a few times. The chain uses TRBV2 and TRBJ2-3; 11 nucleotides line up with TRBD2. J was trimmed by 6 bases and V by 7 bases; bases with no gene match: 9. From germline, CDR1 is SNHLY and CDR2 FYNNEI. CDR3 length: 15 residues. CDR3 nucleotides: TGTGCCAGCACGCTTAGCGGGAGGGCCGCGGATACGCAGTATTTT. Amino acid sequence: CASTLSGRAADTQYF.

The chain employs TRBV11-2 and TRBJ2-1; 11 positions agree with TRBD2. Trimming at V came to 3 bases and at J to 0 bases, leaving 4 bases not matched to a gene. From germline, CDR1 is SGHAT and CDR2 FQNNGV. CDR3 length: 17 amino acids. Here the CDR3 reads CASSFMGLADSYNEQFF. The CDR3 DNA is TGTGCCAGCAGCTTTATGGGACTAGCGGACTCCTACAATGAGCAGTTCTTC.

The rearrangement uses TRBV5-1 and TRBJ1-3, with D perhaps matching TRBD1 (5 bases). Trimming stripped 0 bases from V and 4 bases from J, with 8 bases between. Germline assignment: CDR1 SGHRS and CDR2 YFSETQ. This CDR3 spans 14 amino acids. Here the CDR3 DNA reads TGCGCCAGCAGCTTGGAGCAGGGAGGAAACACCATATATTTT. As protein: CASSLEQGGNTIYF. The variable domain in full, completed from reference TRBV5-1 and TRBJ1-3, reads KAGVTQTPRYLIKTRGQQVTLSCSPISGHRSVSWYQQTPGQGLQFLFEYFSETQRNKGNFPGRFSGRQFSNSRSEMNVSTLELGDSALYLCASSLEQGGNTIYFGEGSWLTVV.

This clone has only a few counts. This chain links TRBV4-3 with TRBJ1-2; no clear D. The germline V gene encodes CDR1 LGHNA and CDR2 YSLEER. The CDR3 length is 15 residues. The V and J ends lost 1 base and 4 bases respectively, with 13 bases between them. CDR3: CASSQGTSEGYGYTF. In DNA, the CDR3 is TGCGCCAGCAGCCAAGGGACTTCAGAGGGCTATGGCTACACCTTC.

The chain has TRBV5-4 and TRBJ2-1, with 15 bases that match TRBD2. The V gene's germline CDR1 is SGHNT and CDR2 YYREEE (reference sequence). J lost 0 bases, V lost 3 bases, and 10 bases had no gene match. The CDR3 is 20 residues long. CDR3 DNA sequence: TGTGCCAGCAGCTCCCTCGGGACTAGCGGGAGGTCAGGCTCCTACAATGAGCAGTTCTTC. Amino acids: CASSSLGTSGRSGSYNEQFF.

The chain links TRBV28 to TRBJ1-1; D gene uncertain. Germline loops: CDR1 MDHEN, CDR2 SYDVKM. V was shortened by 1 base and J by 7 bases, with 7 bases between the two germline ends. This CDR3 is built from 12 residues. The CDR3 DNA follows: TGTGCCAGCAGTTTATTTGGCGGTGAAGCTTTCTTT. Residues: CASSLFGGEAFF.

This clone was observed many times. This rearrangement joins TRBV7-2 to TRBJ1-1; TRBD1 might be the D (5 bases). The germline CDR1 and CDR2 sequences are SGHTA and FQGNSA. This CDR3 region has 18 residues. V was cut by 1 base and J by 1 base, with 19 bases left in between. DNA of the CDR3: TGTGCCAGCAGCTTAGTACTACGGCAGGGAGGTTGGAACACTGAAGCTTTCTTT. This translates into CASSLVLRQGGWNTEAFF.

This chain connects TRBV15 to TRBJ2-4; a possible D gene is TRBD2 (6 bases). The CDR3 has 13 residues. Germline V gene lookup returns CDR1 LNHNV and CDR2 YYDKDF (reference sequence). V lost 0 bases and J 12 bases, leaving 12 bases between the germline ends. CDR3 DNA sequence: TGTGCCACCAGCAGAGATCGGGGGATCTCTCAGTACTTC. Protein sequence: CATSRDRGISQYF.

This clone was counted only a few times. The genes are TRBV12-3 or TRBV12-4 and TRBJ1-6; D remains unclear. The CDR3 extends over 12 amino acids. The V end was cut by 3 bases, the J end by 7 bases, with 4 bases between. CDR3 DNA sequence: TGTGCCAGCAGTTTGCGGAATTCACCCCTCCACTTT. Its protein is CASSLRNSPLHF.

Written as DNA, the CDR3 is TGTGCCTGGAGTCTTCATTGGACTTCCGGTCAGCCCCAGCATTTT. This translates into CAWSLHWTSGQPQHF. The chain combines TRBV30 with TRBJ1-5; D unresolved. The CDR3 covers 15 residues. V was trimmed by 2 bases and J by 6 bases, leaving 17 bases between them. From germline, CDR1 is GTSNPN and CDR2 SVGIG (reference sequence).

Remarks on this clone: The sample has other DNA sequences that encode this CDR3 too. The CDR3 loop is CASSMGRDQPQHF. In DNA form, the CDR3 reads TGTGCCAGTAGTATGGGTCGGGATCAGCCCCAGCATTTT. This chain connects TRBV19 to TRBJ1-5; D is uncertain. This CDR3 is 13 amino acids long. Germline assignment: CDR1 LNHDA and CDR2 SQIVND (reference sequence). Trimming took off 3 bases at V and 5 bases at J, with 8 bases between the two ends.

The V call is TRBV28, the J call TRBJ1-5; weak D call: TRBD1 (6 bases). The CDR3 totals 16 residues. Trimming took 4 bases from V and 0 from J, leaving 13 bases between them. Germline loops: CDR1 MDHEN, CDR2 SYDVKM. The CDR3 is CASSSPRRGSNQPQHF. CDR3 DNA sequence: TGTGCCAGCAGTTCACCCCGCAGGGGTAGCAATCAGCCCCAGCATTTT. Full variable domain (outside the CDR3, taken from reference TRBV28 and TRBJ1-5): DVKVTQSSRYLVKRTGEKVFLECVQDMDHENMFWYRQDPGLGLRLIYFSYDVKMKEKGDIPEGYSVSREKKERFSLILESASTNQTSMYLCASSSPRRGSNQPQHFGDGTRLSIL.

A remark on this clone: The same CDR3 can be traced to other DNA sequences in this sample. This chain connects TRBV7-9 to TRBJ2-6; D is uncertain. The V gene lost 3 bases and the J gene lost 1 base, with 7 bases spanning the gap. The CDR3 is 15 amino acids. CDR1 is SEHNR, CDR2 FQNEAQ, per germline (reference sequence). Here the CDR3 DNA reads TGTGCCAGCAGCTTTGGTCAGTCTGGGGCCAACGTCCTGACTTTC. Translating it yields CASSFGQSGANVLTF.

The rearrangement uses TRBV28 and TRBJ2-6; D remains ambiguous. V shed 9 bases and J shed 0 bases, with 6 bases lying between them. CDR3 size: 13 residues. From germline, CDR1 is MDHEN and CDR2 SYDVKM. In nucleotides, the CDR3 is TGTGCCAGTAGCAACTCTGGGGCCAACGTCCTGACTTTC. It specifies CASSNSGANVLTF.

The rearrangement links TRBV10-1 to TRBJ2-2; TRBD2 aligns across 10 bases. The CDR3 has 17 residues. Germline CDR1 WNHNN, CDR2 SYGVQD (reference sequence). Trimming cost V 0 bases and J 4 bases; bases outside gene matches: 5. The CDR3 DNA sequence: TGCGCCAGCAGTGAGTCGAACCAGCGGGGGGGCACCGGGGAGCTGTTTTTT. It is translated as CASSESNQRGGTGELFF.

The chain is built from TRBV7-2 and TRBJ1-5; tentatively, D is TRBD1 (6 bases). Trimming cost V 4 bases and J 1 base, with 11 bases left between them. CDR1 is SGHTA and CDR2 is FQGNSA in the germline V gene. CDR3 length: 15 residues. The CDR3 DNA is TGTGCCAGCAGCTCCCAGGGGCCGAGCAATCAGCCCCAGCATTTT. It codes for CASSSQGPSNQPQHF. Complete variable domain (other parts from reference TRBV7-2 and TRBJ1-5): GAGVSQSPSNKVTEKGKDVELRCDPISGHTALYWYRQSLGQGLEFLIYFQGNSAPDKSGLPSDRFSAERTGGSVSTLTIQRTQQEDSAVYLCASSSQGPSNQPQHFGDGTRLSIL.

This sequence joins TRBV2 and TRBJ1-3; D gene uncertain. The germline V and J ends were trimmed by 2 bases and 4 bases, with 3 bases remaining between them. CDR1 and CDR2 from the germline V gene are SNHLY and FYNNEI. This CDR3 has 12 amino acids. The CDR3 DNA reads as TGTGCCAGCAGTGAACAGGGAAACACCATATATTTT. Translated: CASSEQGNTIYF.

V usage is TRBV5-4 and J usage is TRBJ1-2; 9 bases are shared with TRBD1. The CDR3 sequence is 15 residues long. Germline lookup yields CDR1 SGHNT and CDR2 YYREEE (reference sequence). V was pared by 3 bases and J by 1 base, with 4 bases of the junction left unmatched. The CDR3 DNA reads TGTGCCAGCAGCTCGGGGACAGGGATTAACTATGGCTACACCTTC. Amino acids: CASSSGTGINYGYTF.

The chain combines TRBV2 with TRBJ2-3; 7 bases are shared with TRBD2. The CDR3 spans 14 residues. Germline lookup yields CDR1 SNHLY and CDR2 FYNNEI. Losses at the gene ends were 7 bases for V and 0 bases for J; bases not matched to a gene: 4. CDR3 residues: CASKLALSTDTQYF. The CDR3 DNA reads TGTGCCAGCAAACTAGCGTTGAGCACAGATACGCAGTATTTT.

The chain is built from TRBV27 and TRBJ2-7, with 10 bases matching TRBD1. In germline, CDR1 is MNHEY, CDR2 SMNVEV (reference sequence). The CDR3 totals 14 residues. The V segment lost 5 bases and the J segment 3 bases; nucleotides outside the gene matches: 4. DNA for the CDR3: TGTGCCAGCAGTCCACGGACAGGGGGCTACGAGCAGTACTTC. The encoded protein is CASSPRTGGYEQYF.

The V gene is TRBV6-4, the J gene TRBJ1-2; D unclear. The germline V and J ends were trimmed by 0 bases and 2 bases, with 13 bases remaining between them. Germline CDR1 and CDR2: MRHNA and SNTAGT. CDR3 length: 16 residues. CDR3 sequence reads: CASSDSAGPSNYGYTF. CDR3 sequence (DNA): TGTGCCAGCAGTGACTCGGCAGGTCCCTCCAACTATGGCTACACCTTC.

The rearrangement links TRBV15 to TRBJ1-2; possible D gene TRBD1, 6 bases. Per the germline V gene, CDR1 is LNHNV and CDR2 is YYDKDF (reference sequence). With 3 bases removed from V and 7 bases from J, the gap between germline ends came to 12 bases. This CDR3 spans 13 amino acids. The DNA for the CDR3 is TGTGCCACCAGCAGCAACAGGGTACTTGGCTACACCTTC. Protein: CATSSNRVLGYTF.

The CDR3 sequence: CASRGDRRDTQYF. The CDR3 DNA is TGTGCCAGTAGGGGTGACAGAAGAGATACGCAGTATTTT. The chain employs TRBV19 and TRBJ2-3; perhaps TRBD1 as D (5 bases). Germline V CDR1 and CDR2: LNHDA, SQIVND (reference sequence). There are 13 residues in the CDR3. The V gene lost 6 bases and the J gene lost 5 bases, with 12 bases spanning the gap.

This chain joins TRBV6-2 or TRBV6-3 and TRBJ2-7, with D hard to call. This CDR3 is 16 amino acids long. Germline V gene sequence: CDR1 MNHEY, CDR2 SVGEGT. V shed 4 bases and J shed 3 bases, with 19 bases lying between them. CDR3 amino acids: CASSSAQGERYYEQYF. In DNA form, the CDR3 reads TGTGCCAGCAGTTCTGCCCAAGGAGAAAGGTACTACGAGCAGTACTTC.

The rearrangement uses TRBV30 and TRBJ1-6; 7 nucleotides align to TRBD1. Germline lookup yields CDR1 GTSNPN and CDR2 SVGIG (reference sequence). The CDR3 consists of 14 residues. The J segment lost 9 bases and the V segment lost 3 bases, leaving 8 bases of the junction unmatched. The CDR3 bases are TGTGCCTGGAGGGTCCGGGACAGAGGTTCACCCCTCCACTTT. The encoded protein is CAWRVRDRGSPLHF.

This rearrangement joins TRBV4-3 to TRBJ1-1; TRBD1 agrees at 9 bases. The V gene end was trimmed by 2 bases and the J gene end by 0 bases; junction bases not matched to a gene: 10. The CDR3 runs 18 residues. CDR1 LGHNA and CDR2 YSLEER come from the germline V gene. The CDR3 here is CASSQQQGAFEVNTEAFF. For the CDR3, the DNA is TGCGCCAGCAGCCAACAACAGGGGGCTTTCGAGGTGAACACTGAAGCTTTCTTT.

The J gene is TRBJ2-1, the V gene TRBV2, with D maybe TRBD2 (5 bases). The germline gives CDR1 SNHLY, CDR2 FYNNEI. Trimming pared 4 bases from V and 8 bases from J, leaving 18 bases between. The length of the CDR3 is 15 residues. CDR3 residues: CASSGVRVGLYEQFF. CDR3 DNA: TGTGCCAGCAGTGGCGTGCGGGTAGGATTGTATGAGCAGTTCTTC. Full variable domain (remainder filled in from reference TRBV2 and TRBJ2-1): EPEVTQTPSHQVTQMGQEVILRCVPISNHLYFYWYRQILGQKVEFLVSFYNNEISEKSEIFDDQFSVERPDGSNFTLKIRSTKLEDSAMYFCASSGVRVGLYEQFFGPGTRLTVL.

The rearrangement uses TRBV19 and TRBJ1-5; D uncertain. Per germline, CDR1 LNHDA and CDR2 SQIVND (reference sequence). The V end lost 3 bases, the J end lost 0 bases, and 6 bases lay between the germline ends. The CDR3 sequence is 14 residues long. The CDR3 region has the DNA TGTGCCAGTAGTATGAGGAATAGCAATCAGCCCCAGCATTTT. Encoded protein: CASSMRNSNQPQHF.